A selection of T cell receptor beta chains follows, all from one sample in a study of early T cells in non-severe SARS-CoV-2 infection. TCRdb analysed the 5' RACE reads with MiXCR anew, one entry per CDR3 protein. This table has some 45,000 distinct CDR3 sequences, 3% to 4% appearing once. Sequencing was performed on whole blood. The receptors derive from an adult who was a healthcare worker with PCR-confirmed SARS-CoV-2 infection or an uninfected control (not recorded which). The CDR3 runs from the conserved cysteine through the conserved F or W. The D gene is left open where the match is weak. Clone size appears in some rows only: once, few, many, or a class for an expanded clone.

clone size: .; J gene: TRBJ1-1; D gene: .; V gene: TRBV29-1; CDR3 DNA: TGCAGCGTTGGATCCCGGGGATATGACACTGAAGCTTTCTTT; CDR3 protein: CSVGSRGYDTEAFF
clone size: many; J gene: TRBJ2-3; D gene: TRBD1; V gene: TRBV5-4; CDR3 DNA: TGTGCCAGCAGCGCGACAGGGGGCGAGGTGGATACGCAGTATTTT; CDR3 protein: CASSATGGEVDTQYF
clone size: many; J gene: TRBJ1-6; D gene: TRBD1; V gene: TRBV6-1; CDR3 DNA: TGTGCCAGCAGTGAAGGGGTCAGGGGGCAATCACCCCTCCACTTT; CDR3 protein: CASSEGVRGQSPLHF
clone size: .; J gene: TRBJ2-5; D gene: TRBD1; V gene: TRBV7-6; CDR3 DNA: TGTGCCAGCAGCTCTGCCGACAGGGGCGAGACCCAGTACTTC; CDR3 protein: CASSSADRGETQYF
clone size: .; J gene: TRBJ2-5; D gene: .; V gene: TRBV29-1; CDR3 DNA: TGCAGCGTTGCAGAACACGTAAAGTACTTC; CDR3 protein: CSVAEHVKYF
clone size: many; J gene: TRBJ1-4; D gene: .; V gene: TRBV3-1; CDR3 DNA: TGTGCCAGCAGCCGAGTTGTGACGGGAGCTAATGAAAAACTGTTTTTT; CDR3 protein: CASSRVVTGANEKLFF
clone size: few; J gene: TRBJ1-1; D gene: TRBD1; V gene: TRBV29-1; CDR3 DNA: TGCAGCTCCTGGACAGGGGGGACTGAAGCTTTCTTT; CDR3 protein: CSSWTGGTEAFF
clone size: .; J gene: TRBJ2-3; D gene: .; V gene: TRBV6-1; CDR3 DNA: TGTGCCAGCAGTGAAGCGCTCGGGGATCATACGCAGTATTTT; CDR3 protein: CASSEALGDHTQYF
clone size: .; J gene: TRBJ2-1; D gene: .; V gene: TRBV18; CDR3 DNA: TGTGCCAGCTCCCCTCCGGATGACCGGGGTGAGTTCTTC; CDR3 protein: CASSPPDDRGEFF
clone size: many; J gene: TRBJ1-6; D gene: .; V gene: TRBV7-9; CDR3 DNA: TGTGCCAGCAGCTCGAACTCCCGAGGGAATTCACCCCTCCACTTT; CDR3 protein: CASSSNSRGNSPLHF
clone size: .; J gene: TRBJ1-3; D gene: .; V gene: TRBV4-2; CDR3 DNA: TGTGCCAGCAGCCAAGATACTGGCAGCGGAATCAGAAACACCATATATTTT; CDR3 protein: CASSQDTGSGIRNTIYF
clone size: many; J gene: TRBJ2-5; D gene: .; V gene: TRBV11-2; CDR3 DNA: TGTGCCAGCAGCACCGACAGGAACCAAGAGACCCAGTACTTC; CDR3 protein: CASSTDRNQETQYF
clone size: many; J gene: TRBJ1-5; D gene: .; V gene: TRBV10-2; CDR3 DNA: TGCGCCAGCAGAGAACATCAGGGTGGGCCCCAGCATTTT; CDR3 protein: CASREHQGGPQHF
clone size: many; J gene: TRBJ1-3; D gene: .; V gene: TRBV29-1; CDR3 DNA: TGCAGCGCTGAGCCGGGCCTCTCTGGAAACACCATATATTTT; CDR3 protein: CSAEPGLSGNTIYF
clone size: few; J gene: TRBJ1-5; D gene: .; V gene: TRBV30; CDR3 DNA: TGTGCCTGGAGTGACGGGCTGGGCAATCAGCCCCAGCATTTT; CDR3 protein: CAWSDGLGNQPQHF
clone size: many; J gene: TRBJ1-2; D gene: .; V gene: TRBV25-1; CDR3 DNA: TGTGCCAGCAGTGAATCCGGACGGACTAACTATGGCTACACCTTC; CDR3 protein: CASSESGRTNYGYTF
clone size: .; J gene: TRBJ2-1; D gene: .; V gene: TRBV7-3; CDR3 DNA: TGTGCCAGCACCCGCTGGGGACGAGGCGACAATGAGCAGTTCTTC; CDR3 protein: CASTRWGRGDNEQFF
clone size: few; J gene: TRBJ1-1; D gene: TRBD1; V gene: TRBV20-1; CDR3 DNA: TGCAGTGCTTTCGAGGCAGGGGGCAGGGACACTGAAGCTTTCTTT; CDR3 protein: CSAFEAGGRDTEAFF
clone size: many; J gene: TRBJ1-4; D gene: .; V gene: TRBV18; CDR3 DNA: TGTGCCAGCTCACCACCGGAGGGGCGGGAAAAACTGTTTTTT; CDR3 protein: CASSPPEGREKLFF
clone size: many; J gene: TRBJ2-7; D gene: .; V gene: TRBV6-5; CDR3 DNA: TGTGCCAGCAGTTCCGGGGGCAGTGACGAGCAGTACTTC; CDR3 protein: CASSSGGSDEQYF
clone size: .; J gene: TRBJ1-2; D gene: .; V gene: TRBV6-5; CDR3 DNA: TGTGCCAGCAGTTACTCTGGCAGGGTAGGAGGTGGCTACACCTTC; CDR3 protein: CASSYSGRVGGGYTF
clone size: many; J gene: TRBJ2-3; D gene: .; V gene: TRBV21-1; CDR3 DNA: TGTGCCAGCAGCGACTCCCGTGGCACAGATACGCAGTATTTT; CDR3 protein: CASSDSRGTDTQYF
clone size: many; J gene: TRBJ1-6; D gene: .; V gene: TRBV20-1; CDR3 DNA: TGCAGTGCTAGAGTCGGCAGGCCCCTCAATTCACCCCTCCACTTT; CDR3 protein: CSARVGRPLNSPLHF
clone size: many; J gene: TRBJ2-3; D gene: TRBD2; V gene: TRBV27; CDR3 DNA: TGTGCCAGCAGTTACTATGGTTTCAGCGGGAGGGGCACAGATACGCAGTATTTT; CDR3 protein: CASSYYGFSGRGTDTQYF
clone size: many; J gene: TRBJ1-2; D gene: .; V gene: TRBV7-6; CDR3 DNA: TGTGCCAGCAGCTTACTTAGCGGGGACTTAGGCTATGGCTACACCTTC; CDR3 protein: CASSLLSGDLGYGYTF
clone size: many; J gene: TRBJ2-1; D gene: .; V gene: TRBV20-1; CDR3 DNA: TGCAGTGCTAGAGATTGGGGCAATGAGCAGTTCTTC; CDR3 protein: CSARDWGNEQFF
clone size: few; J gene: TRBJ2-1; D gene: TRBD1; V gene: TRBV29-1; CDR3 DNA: TGCAGCGTTCCACAGGGGACAACCTACAATGAGCAGTTCTTC; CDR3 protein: CSVPQGTTYNEQFF
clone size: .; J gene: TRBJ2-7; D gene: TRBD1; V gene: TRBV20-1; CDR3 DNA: TGCAGTGCTTCCCAGGACAGGGTGGGATCCTACGAGCAGTACTTC; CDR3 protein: CSASQDRVGSYEQYF
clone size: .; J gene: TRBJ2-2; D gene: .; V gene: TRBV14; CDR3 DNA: TGTGCCAGCAGCCAAGACGCGGGGGCCAAGACCGGGGAGCTGTTTTTT; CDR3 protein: CASSQDAGAKTGELFF
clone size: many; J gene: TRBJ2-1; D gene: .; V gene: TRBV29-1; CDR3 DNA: TGCAGCGTTGCCTTACTTGAATACAATGAGCAGTTCTTC; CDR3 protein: CSVALLEYNEQFF
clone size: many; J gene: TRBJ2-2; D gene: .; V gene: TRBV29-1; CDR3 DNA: TGCAGCGTTGCTGGGGTGAACACCGGGGAGCTGTTTTTT; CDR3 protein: CSVAGVNTGELFF
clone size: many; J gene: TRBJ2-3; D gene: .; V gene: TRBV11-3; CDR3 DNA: TGTGCCAGCAGCTCGCCGACAGGAGTTAGCACAGATACGCAGTATTTT; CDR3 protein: CASSSPTGVSTDTQYF
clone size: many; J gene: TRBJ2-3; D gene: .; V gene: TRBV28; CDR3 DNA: TGTGCCAGCTCTCCCCGAGGAGGAGATACGCAGTATTTT; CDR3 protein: CASSPRGGDTQYF
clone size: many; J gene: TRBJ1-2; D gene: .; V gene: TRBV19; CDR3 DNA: TGTGCCAGTAGTATCCGGACAGCTAACTATGGCTACACCTTC; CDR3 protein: CASSIRTANYGYTF
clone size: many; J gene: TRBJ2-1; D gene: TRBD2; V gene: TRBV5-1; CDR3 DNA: TGCGCCAGCAGCTTGGGAATTCTAGCGGCTAACCTTTACAATGAGCAGTTCTTC; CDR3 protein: CASSLGILAANLYNEQFF
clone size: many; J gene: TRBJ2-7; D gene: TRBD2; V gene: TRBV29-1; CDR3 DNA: TGCAGCGTTAGTTGGACTAGCGGGAGATGGGAGCAGTACTTC; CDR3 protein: CSVSWTSGRWEQYF
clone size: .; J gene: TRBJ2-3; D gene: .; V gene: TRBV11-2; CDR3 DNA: TGTGCCAGCAGCGACCAGGCCCGGACAGCTAGCACAGATACGCAGTATTTT; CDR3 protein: CASSDQARTASTDTQYF
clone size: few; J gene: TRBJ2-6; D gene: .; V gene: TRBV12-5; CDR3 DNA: TGTGCTAGTGGTTTGACAACCAACTCACCATTAGGGGCCAACGTCCTGACTTTC; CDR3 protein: CASGLTTNSPLGANVLTF
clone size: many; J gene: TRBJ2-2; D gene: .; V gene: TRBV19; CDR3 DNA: TGTGCCAGTAGTTTTGGGTCAGGGGCGAACACCGGGGAGCTGTTTTTT; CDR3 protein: CASSFGSGANTGELFF
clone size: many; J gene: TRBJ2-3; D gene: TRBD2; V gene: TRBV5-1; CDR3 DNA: TGCGCCAGCAGCTTTAATATTCCAGCGGGGATGGGCACAGATACGCAGTATTTT; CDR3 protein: CASSFNIPAGMGTDTQYF
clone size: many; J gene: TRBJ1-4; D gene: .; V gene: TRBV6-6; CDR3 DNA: TGTGCCAGCAGTTACGGCGGAACTAATGAAAAACTGTTTTTT; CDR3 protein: CASSYGGTNEKLFF
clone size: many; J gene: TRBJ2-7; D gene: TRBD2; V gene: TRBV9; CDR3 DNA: TGTGCCAGCAGCCCGGGACTAGCGGGGGGGAGTCCCTACGAGCAGTACTTC; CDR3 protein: CASSPGLAGGSPYEQYF
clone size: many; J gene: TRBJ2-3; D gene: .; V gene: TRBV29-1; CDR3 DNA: TGCAGCGTTGAAGATCCAGATACGCAGTATTTT; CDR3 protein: CSVEDPDTQYF
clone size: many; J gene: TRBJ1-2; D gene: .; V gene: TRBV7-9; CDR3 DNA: TGTGCCAGCAGCTCCATAGGGCCACAGAACCTCTATGGCTACACCTTC; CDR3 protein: CASSSIGPQNLYGYTF
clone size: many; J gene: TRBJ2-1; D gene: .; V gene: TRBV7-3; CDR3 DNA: TGTGCCAGCAGCTTAACGCGGGGCACGGATGAGCAGTTCTTC; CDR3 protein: CASSLTRGTDEQFF
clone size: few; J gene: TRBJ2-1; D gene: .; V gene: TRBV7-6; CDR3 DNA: TGTGCCAGCAGCTTAGATGGCGGCCTCCTGTCCAATGAGCAGTTCTTC; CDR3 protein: CASSLDGGLLSNEQFF
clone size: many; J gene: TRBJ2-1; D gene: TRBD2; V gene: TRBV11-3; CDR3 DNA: TGTGCCAGCAGCTCACGGACTAGCGGGATCTATGAGCAGTTCTTC; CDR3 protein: CASSSRTSGIYEQFF
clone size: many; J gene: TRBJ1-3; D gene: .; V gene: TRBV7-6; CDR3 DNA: TGTGCCAGCAGCTCGGGACACTCTGTCTATGGAAACACCATATATTTT; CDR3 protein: CASSSGHSVYGNTIYF